A single sample is the source of the 22 T cell receptor beta chains below, sequenced in a study of T cell repertoires in cytomegalovirus infection. TCRdb reprocessed the reads with MiXCR, giving one entry per CDR3 protein. The sample has 250,000 to 300,000 distinct CDR3 sequences, about 26% seen once; the top ten hold roughly 14%. Sequencing input: PBMCs. The receptors originated from a human donor in good health (CMV status not recorded). Some clones in this sample may be carry-over from other donors' samples.

The chain couples TRBV20-1 to TRBJ2-7; D is ambiguous. Trimming shortened V by 0 bases and J by 3 bases, and 9 bases separated the two germline ends. The CDR3 is made up of 13 amino acids. Per germline, CDR1 DFQATT and CDR2 SNEGSKA (reference sequence). CDR3: CSAREAALYEQYF. The DNA of the CDR3 is TGCAGTGCTAGAGAGGCAGCACTCTACGAGCAGTACTTC.

Note on this clonotype: Being one base from a much bigger clone, this may be a read error. This chain links TRBV6-2 or TRBV6-3 with TRBJ2-7, with D hard to call. Germline V lookup: CDR1 MNHEY, CDR2 SVGEGT. The CDR3 runs 12 residues. CDR3 sequence reads: CPSSYALDWMYF. In DNA, the CDR3 is TGTCCCAGCAGTTACGCGCTGGATTGGATGTACTTC.

This clonotype was counted between two and nine times. The chain links TRBV20-1 to TRBJ2-5; D is possibly TRBD1 (6 bases). V lost 6 bases to trimming and J lost 0 bases, with 8 bases between them. The CDR3 extends over 12 amino acids. Germline loops: CDR1 DFQATT, CDR2 SNEGSKA (reference sequence). CDR3 loop: CSARTDQETQYF. CDR3 nucleotide sequence: TGCAGTGCCCGGACAGACCAAGAGACCCAGTACTTC.

This clonotype was counted many times. The chain carries TRBV6-6 and TRBJ1-5; D is ambiguous. Trimming removed 0 bases at V and 3 bases at J, with 3 bases between. This CDR3 has 13 residues. Germline CDR1 reads MNHNY; CDR2 reads SVGAGI (reference sequence). The CDR3 sequence is CASSYSDNQPQHF. The DNA for the CDR3 is TGTGCCAGCAGTTACTCAGACAATCAGCCCCAGCATTTT.

The genes are TRBV9 and TRBJ1-2; D might be TRBD1 (5 bases). This CDR3 is 13 amino acids long. Germline V lookup: CDR1 SGDLS, CDR2 YYNGEE. The V end lost 0 bases, the J end lost 8 bases, and 11 bases lay between the germline ends. This chain's CDR3 is CASSVDQGGGYTF. The CDR3 nucleotides are TGTGCCAGCAGCGTAGACCAGGGTGGAGGCTACACCTTC. Complete variable domain (other parts from reference TRBV9 and TRBJ1-2): DSGVTQTPKHLITATGQRVTLRCSPRSGDLSVYWYQQSLDQGLQFLIQYYNGEERAKGNILERFSAQQFPDLHSELNLSSLELGDSALYFCASSVDQGGGYTFGSGTRLTVV.

This clonotype was counted between two and nine times. This chain joins TRBV28 and TRBJ1-1; no clear D. This CDR3 has 12 residues. The germline V and J ends were trimmed by 3 bases and 1 base, with 3 bases remaining between them. The germline CDR1 and CDR2 sequences are MDHEN and SYDVKM. In DNA, the CDR3 is TGTGCCAGCAGTTTCAAGAACACTGAAGCTTTCTTT. Translated, it gives CASSFKNTEAFF.

In this sample, this clonotype turned up a few times. The chain links TRBV12-3 or TRBV12-4 to TRBJ1-1, with D unresolved. V was pared by 8 bases and J by 3 bases, with 22 bases between. The CDR3 totals 16 residues. In DNA, the CDR3 is TGTGCCAGCGGGTTTATGGGGTTGGTTGGGTACACTGAAGCTTTCTTT. As protein: CASGFMGLVGYTEAFF.

This clonotype has a handful of counts. The chain links TRBV27 to TRBJ2-2; maybe TRBD2 (6 bases). Trimming removed 0 bases from V and 0 bases from J, with 11 bases in between. Germline V lookup: CDR1 MNHEY, CDR2 SMNVEV (reference sequence). The CDR3 contains 17 residues. CDR3 nucleotides: TGTGCCAGCAGTTTATCTCCCCTAGCGACGAACACCGGGGAGCTGTTTTTT. Protein sequence: CASSLSPLATNTGELFF.

This clonotype was seen repeatedly, ten times or more. The V and J genes are TRBV11-3 and TRBJ2-1, with TRBD2 matching 7 bases. J gave up 9 bases and V 5 bases, and 13 bases lay outside the gene matches. The CDR3 totals 15 residues. In germline, CDR1 is SGHNT, CDR2 YENEEA. CDR3 protein: CASSHGGSAQGEQFF. The CDR3 DNA sequence: TGTGCCAGCAGCCATGGCGGGAGTGCTCAAGGTGAGCAGTTCTTC.

This clonotype was recorded at least ten times. This chain joins TRBV11-2 and TRBJ2-2; maybe TRBD2 (5 bases). The V end was cut by 3 bases, the J end by 7 bases, with 9 bases between. Germline V gene sequence: CDR1 SGHAT, CDR2 FQNNGV. The CDR3 runs to 13 residues. The CDR3 sequence: CASSFIRDGELFF. DNA of the CDR3: TGTGCCAGCAGCTTCATCCGGGACGGGGAGCTGTTTTTT.

In its sample, this clonotype was seen many times. The chain links TRBV10-3 to TRBJ1-2, with D tentatively TRBD1 (6 bases). Germline CDR1 ENHRY, CDR2 SYGVKD. The CDR3 length is 13 residues. Trimming left V 7 bases short and J 3 bases short, with 12 bases between. The CDR3 nucleotides are TGTGCCATCACTGGACAGTGGGACTATGGCTACACCTTC. Protein: CAITGQWDYGYTF.

This clonotype came up many times. V is TRBV6-2 or TRBV6-3 and J is TRBJ2-7; a weak D match, TRBD2 (5 bases). This CDR3 spans 11 amino acids. Trimming took off 8 bases at V and 6 bases at J, with 11 bases between the two ends. Germline V CDR1 and CDR2: MNHEY, SVGEGT. CDR3 nucleotide sequence: TGTGCCAGCGGGCTAGCCGGCGAGCAGTACGTC. Translated: CASGLAGEQYV.

This chain joins TRBV24-1 and TRBJ2-3; TRBD2 is a possible D gene (7 bases). The CDR3 consists of 16 residues. With 3 bases removed from V and 0 bases from J, the gap between germline ends came to 12 bases. From germline, CDR1 is KGHDR and CDR2 SFDVKD. This chain's CDR3 is CATSDPGGSSTDTQYF. The CDR3, as DNA: TGTGCCACCAGTGATCCGGGGGGCTCTAGCACAGATACGCAGTATTTT.

This clonotype was recorded at least ten times. The chain links TRBV7-2 to TRBJ2-2, with 10 positions matching TRBD2. The CDR3 is made up of 15 amino acids. Per germline, CDR1 SGHTA and CDR2 FQGNSA. The junction had 7 bases not matched to a gene; V was cut back by 5 bases and J by 7 bases. The CDR3 here is CASSPSGRAVGELFF. DNA for the CDR3: TGTGCCAGCAGCCCCAGCGGGAGGGCCGTCGGGGAGCTGTTTTTT.

This clonotype was detected many times. The chain uses TRBV7-9 and TRBJ2-5; 8 positions agree with TRBD1. V gave up 4 bases and J gave up 4 bases; unmatched junction bases: 8. The CDR3 spans 15 residues. Per germline, CDR1 SEHNR and CDR2 FQNEAQ (reference sequence). The CDR3 sequence: CASSSRTGFRETQYF. The CDR3 nucleotides are TGTGCCAGCAGCTCCCGGACAGGGTTTCGAGAGACCCAGTACTTC.

This clonotype was recorded a few times. Here the CDR3 DNA reads TGTGCCAGTAGTACAAGTAGCCTAGCCTGGACAAGCTCCTACAATGAGCAGTTCTTC. It encodes CASSTSSLAWTSSYNEQFF. The V call is TRBV19, the J call TRBJ2-1, with D possibly being TRBD1 or TRBD2 (5 bases each). The CDR3 totals 19 residues. V dropped 4 bases and J dropped 0 bases, with 22 bases sitting between them. CDR1 LNHDA and CDR2 SQIVND come from the germline V gene (reference sequence). The full variable domain, its missing parts supplied by reference TRBV19 and TRBJ2-1, is DGGITQSPKYLFRKEGQNVTLSCEQNLNHDAMYWYRQDPGQGLRLIYYSQIVNDFQKGDIAEGYSVSREKKESFPLTVTSAQKNPTAFYLCASSTSSLAWTSSYNEQFFGPGTRLTVL.

The CDR3 here is CASSPVGLLAKNIQYF. DNA for the CDR3: TGTGCCAGCAGCCCGGTGGGCCTTCTAGCCAAAAACATTCAGTACTTC. The V and J genes are TRBV7-8 and TRBJ2-4; D remains unclear. The germline gives CDR1 SGHVS, CDR2 FQNEAQ. V dropped 5 bases and J dropped 0 bases, with 14 bases sitting between them. This CDR3 spans 16 amino acids.

In regard to this clonotype: With a much larger clone just one base away, this may be a read error. CDR3 protein: CASSFYGQQTSPLHF. Written as DNA, the CDR3 is TGTGCCAGCAGCTTTTATGGACAGCAGACTTCACCCCTCCACTTT. The chain combines TRBV7-2 with TRBJ1-6; weak D call: TRBD1 (6 bases). Germline V lookup: CDR1 SGHTA, CDR2 FQGNSA. The CDR3 sequence is 15 residues long. With 3 bases removed from V and 9 bases from J, the gap between germline ends came to 15 bases. Looking up the rest from reference TRBV7-2 and TRBJ1-6 gives the full variable domain: GAGVSQSPSNKVTEKGKDVELRCDPISGHTALYWYRQSLGQGLEFLIYFQGNSAPDKSGLPSDRFSAERTGGSVSTLTIQRTQQEDSAVYLCASSFYGQQTSPLHFGNGTRLTVT.

This rearrangement joins TRBV20-1 to TRBJ2-1, with 10 positions matching TRBD1. Trimming removed 4 bases from V and 3 bases from J; junction bases left unmatched: 3. From germline, CDR1 is DFQATT and CDR2 SNEGSKA (reference sequence). This CDR3 has 14 amino acids. The CDR3 coding sequence is TGCAGTGCTACCGGACAGGGGGGCTACAATGAGCAGTTCTTC. Translation gives CSATGQGGYNEQFF.

This clonotype came up a few times. V is TRBV19 and J is TRBJ1-5; D is ambiguous. Germline CDR1 is LNHDA and CDR2 is SQIVND (reference sequence). The CDR3 extends over 14 amino acids. Trimming shortened V by 9 bases and J by 2 bases, and 14 bases separated the two germline ends. The CDR3: CASKRKFGNQPQHF. CDR3 sequence (DNA): TGTGCCAGCAAAAGGAAGTTCGGCAATCAGCCCCAGCATTTT.

This sequence joins TRBV4-3 and TRBJ2-1; D remains unclear. Trimming took 3 bases from V and 5 from J, leaving 14 bases between them. The germline V gene has CDR1 LGHNA and CDR2 YSLEER. The CDR3 contains 15 residues. As DNA, the CDR3 is TGCGCCAGCAGCCAGATGCCGACACCCCACAATGAGCAGTTCTTC. This gives the protein CASSQMPTPHNEQFF.

This clonotype was seen once. This chain joins TRBV19 and TRBJ2-7; D might be TRBD1 (6 bases). CDR3 length equals 15 residues. Germline CDR1 LNHDA, CDR2 SQIVND (reference sequence). V was shortened by 3 bases and J by 1 base, with 13 bases between the two germline ends. The CDR3 spells CASSISGAFSYEQYF. As DNA, the CDR3 is TGTGCCAGTAGTATCTCAGGGGCCTTTTCCTACGAGCAGTACTTC.